The text below deals with one T cell receptor beta chain. The sample originates from a study of blood T cell repertoires in COVID-19. TCRdb keeps only in-frame clones here, not all; method: immunoSEQ multiplex PCR. The data hold about 260,000 clones, with 84% observed a single time. CDR3 size: 16 residues. Germline-derived CDR1 and CDR2 are MDHEN and SYDVKM. With 4 bases clipped from V and 0 bases from J, the junction kept 7 bases outside the gene matches. The J gene is TRBJ2-3, the V gene TRBV28; TRBD2 agrees at 7 bases. Sequenced sample: peripheral blood. The sequence derives from a woman aged 40 to 50 who had recovered from COVID-19. The CDR3 spells CASSSGGSGSTDTQYF. CDR3 nucleotides: TGTGCCAGCAGTTCGGGGGGTTCGGGGAGCACAGATACGCAGTATTTT.